This entry is about one TCR beta chain. No antigen is known for it. Amplification of TCR beta CDR3 regions was performed using RNA transcripts as template. The TCR CDR3 was amplified in a first-round RT-PCR using the HTBI primer set. In TCRdb, the multiplex PCR reads were re-called with MiXCR into one record per CDR3 protein. Here the sample spans over 500,000 distinct CDR3 sequences, over 45% being singletons. V shed 6 bases and J 6 bases; nucleotides not matched to a gene: 11. This CDR3 is built from 15 residues. Per germline, CDR1 MGHDK and CDR2 SYGVNS. This record belongs to a study of T cells in Graves' hyperthyroidism and ophthalmopathy. Study-level points and caveats: Peripheral blood also featured most of the thyroid clonotypes expanded above 0.001. Ophthalmopathy stood apart from stable hyperthyroidism in a 13 V-J model. For ophthalmopathy, model prediction preceded onset by a median roughly 6.5 months.

Clinical symptoms, serum thyroxine and TRAb, thyroid ultrasound and orbital computed tomography together formed the diagnostic basis. This sequence originates from an adult woman with Graves' disease, either hyperthyroidism or ophthalmopathy (not recorded which). The V call is TRBV25-1, the J call TRBJ1-1; 9 positions match TRBD1. The specimen was peripheral blood or thyroid tissue (not recorded which). The CDR3 DNA reads as TGTGCCAGCAGCAACCCGGGACAGGGCAAGCCTGAAGCTTTCTTT. This encodes CASSNPGQGKPEAFF.